The 21 T cell receptor beta chains reported below all come from one sample, sequenced in a study of cytomegalovirus exposure and HLA in healthy donors. It was with 60 Vbeta and 13 Jbeta primers that the PCR ran. Data came from immunoSEQ multiplex PCR; TCRdb stores just in-frame clones and leaves some out. The sample contains approximately 150,000 clones, about 80% of which appear only once. Sample: PBMCs. The receptors were gathered from a woman between 40 and 50 years old in good health and CMV-seronegative.

The chain employs TRBV5-6 and TRBJ2-3; 9 bases match TRBD2. V was pared by 3 bases and J by 1 base, with 9 bases of the junction left unmatched. The CDR3 runs to 17 residues. The germline V gene encodes CDR1 SGHDT and CDR2 YYEEEE. CDR3 protein: CASSSFSGRGGTDTQYF. The CDR3 DNA reads as TGTGCCAGCAGCTCCTTTAGCGGGAGAGGGGGCACAGATACGCAGTATTTT. Full variable domain (remainder filled in from reference TRBV5-6 and TRBJ2-3): DAGVTQSPTHLIKTRGQQVTLRCSPKSGHDTVSWYQQALGQGPQFIFQYYEEEERQRGNFPDRFSGHQFPNYSSELNVNALLLGDSALYLCASSSFSGRGGTDTQYFGPGTRLTVL.

This sequence joins TRBV5-1 and TRBJ1-4, with TRBD1 matching over 10 bases. V lost 4 bases to trimming and J lost 7 bases; unmatched junction nucleotides: 7. CDR1 and CDR2 (germline): SGHRS, YFSETQ. The CDR3 totals 15 residues. CDR3: CASSQRTGGAEKLFF. The CDR3 nucleotides read TGCGCCAGCAGCCAAAGGACAGGGGGAGCTGAAAAACTGTTTTTT.

This rearrangement joins TRBV7-2 to TRBJ1-2; perhaps TRBD1 as D (5 bases). Trimming removed 5 bases from V and 2 bases from J, with 12 bases in between. CDR3 size: 14 residues. Germline-derived CDR1 and CDR2 are SGHTA and FQGNSA. The CDR3 spells CASSADPGNYGYTF. As DNA, the CDR3 is TGTGCCAGCAGCGCGGACCCAGGGAACTATGGCTACACCTTC.

The chain carries TRBV9 and TRBJ2-7; D may be TRBD1 (5 bases). The CDR3 has 14 residues. Germline CDR1 is SGDLS and CDR2 is YYNGEE. V dropped 4 bases and J dropped 2 bases, with 13 bases sitting between them. The CDR3 bases are TGTGCCAGCAGCATCGCACAGGAGCCCTACGAGCAGTACTTC. Protein product: CASSIAQEPYEQYF.

This sequence joins TRBV7-3 and TRBJ2-3; no clear D. The ends were cut back, 6 bases at V and 0 bases at J, with 10 bases in the middle. The germline V gene has CDR1 SGHTA and CDR2 FQGTGA. The CDR3 has 14 residues. The CDR3 loop reads CASSSLGSTDTQYF. CDR3 DNA: TGTGCCAGCAGTAGTCTTGGTAGCACAGATACGCAGTATTTT.

There are a few counts of this clone. The chain links TRBV7-8 to TRBJ2-7; 9 nucleotides agree with TRBD1. The ends lost 5 bases at V and 6 bases at J; junction bases unmatched: 14. The CDR3 sequence is 16 residues long. CDR1 and CDR2 (germline): SGHVS, FQNEAQ. In DNA, the CDR3 is TGTGCCAGCAGCATTTACAATCGGGACAGGGCTATCGAGCAGTACTTC. It translates to CASSIYNRDRAIEQYF.

The rearrangement joins TRBV19 to TRBJ2-7; 7 bases are a match to TRBD1. Germline values: CDR1 LNHDA, CDR2 SQIVND (reference sequence). With V trimmed by 5 bases and J by 2 bases, 3 bases remained unmatched. The CDR3 extends over 13 amino acids. The DNA for the CDR3 is TGTGCCAGTAGTCAGACAGGGCCCTACGAGCAGTACTTC. Encoded protein: CASSQTGPYEQYF.

The rearrangement links TRBV5-1 to TRBJ1-2; 7 bases align to TRBD1. Germline assignment: CDR1 SGHRS and CDR2 YFSETQ. There are 15 residues in the CDR3. V was clipped by 1 base and J by 10 bases; unmatched bases: 13. The CDR3 spells CASSLLGGNSHDYTF. In DNA form, the CDR3 reads TGCGCCAGCAGCTTGTTAGGGGGCAACTCCCATGACTACACCTTC.

This sequence joins TRBV5-1 and TRBJ2-1; TRBD2 might be the D (7 bases). V lost 4 bases and J lost 4, with 18 bases in between. The length of the CDR3 is 16 residues. Germline CDR1 is SGHRS and CDR2 is YFSETQ. The CDR3 DNA sequence: TGCGCCAGCAGCAGGGGGGCGGGGGACTCTTACAATGAGCAGTTCTTC. Translated, it gives CASSRGAGDSYNEQFF. Full variable domain (outside the CDR3, taken from reference TRBV5-1 and TRBJ2-1): KAGVTQTPRYLIKTRGQQVTLSCSPISGHRSVSWYQQTPGQGLQFLFEYFSETQRNKGNFPGRFSGRQFSNSRSEMNVSTLELGDSALYLCASSRGAGDSYNEQFFGPGTRLTVL.

The gene calls are TRBV6-4 and TRBJ2-2; 8 positions agree with TRBD2. The V and J ends lost 0 bases and 3 bases, in that order; junction bases with no gene match: 0. Germline V gene sequence: CDR1 MRHNA, CDR2 SNTAGT. The CDR3 is 15 amino acids. The CDR3: CASSDSAGDTGELFF. In nucleotides, the CDR3 is TGTGCCAGCAGTGACTCAGCGGGAGACACCGGGGAGCTGTTTTTT.

The V and J genes are TRBV11-3 and TRBJ2-1; D remains ambiguous. Trimming stripped 3 bases from V and 0 bases from J, with 9 bases between. This CDR3 comprises 15 residues. CDR1 SGHNT and CDR2 YENEEA come from the germline V gene. The chain's CDR3 is CASSLPWASYNEQFF. The CDR3 coding sequence is TGTGCCAGCAGCTTGCCTTGGGCCTCCTACAATGAGCAGTTCTTC. Drawing the rest from reference TRBV11-3 and TRBJ2-1, the complete variable domain is EAGVVQSPRYKIIEKKQPVAFWCNPISGHNTLYWYLQNLGQGPELLIRYENEEAVDDSQLPKDRFSAERLKGVDSTLKIQPAELGDSAVYLCASSLPWASYNEQFFGPGTRLTVL.

The chain employs TRBV7-2 and TRBJ2-1; 9 nucleotides line up with TRBD1. The V and J ends lost 5 bases and 4 bases, in that order; junction bases with no gene match: 6. The germline V gene has CDR1 SGHTA and CDR2 FQGNSA. This CDR3 is built from 15 residues. The CDR3 here is CASSDRGGVYNEQFF. CDR3 bases: TGTGCCAGCAGCGACAGGGGGGGGGTATACAATGAGCAGTTCTTC.

The chain is built from TRBV11-2 and TRBJ2-7, with D perhaps TRBD1 (5 bases). Trimming stripped 2 bases from V and 5 bases from J, with 7 bases between. CDR1 SGHAT and CDR2 FQNNGV come from the germline V gene. The CDR3 length is 12 residues. The CDR3 spells CASSLQGNEQYF. DNA for the CDR3: TGTGCCAGCAGCTTACAGGGAAACGAGCAGTACTTC.

J is TRBJ1-1 and V is TRBV19; 7 bases agree with TRBD1. CDR1 is LNHDA, CDR2 SQIVND, per germline (reference sequence). The CDR3 loop spans 14 amino acids. The V segment lost 6 bases and the J segment 1 base; nucleotides outside the gene matches: 5. The CDR3 here is CASRPDRANTEAFF. CDR3 in DNA: TGTGCCAGTAGACCAGACAGGGCGAACACTGAAGCTTTCTTT.

The V gene is TRBV6-1, the J gene TRBJ2-7; a possible D gene is TRBD1 (7 bases). CDR1 is MNHNS, CDR2 SASEGT, per germline. The CDR3 totals 16 residues. V lost 2 bases, J lost 1 base, and 15 bases lay in between. CDR3 residues: CASSEWRDRGSYEQYF. The CDR3 DNA reads as TGTGCCAGCAGTGAATGGAGGGACAGAGGATCCTACGAGCAGTACTTC.

The V gene is TRBV12-5, the J gene TRBJ2-1, with a tentative D call TRBD2 (6 bases). Trimming shortened V by 2 bases and J by 0 bases, and 14 bases separated the two germline ends. Germline CDR1 reads LGHNT; CDR2 reads FRNRAP. The CDR3 is made up of 17 amino acids. Here the CDR3 DNA reads TGTGCTAGTGGTTTGCTCCCCGGGGGTAGCTCCTACAATGAGCAGTTCTTC. This encodes CASGLLPGGSSYNEQFF. Combining the CDR3 with reference TRBV12-5 and TRBJ2-1 gives the whole variable domain DARVTQTPRHKVTEMGQEVTMRCQPILGHNTVFWYRQTMMQGLELLAYFRNRAPLDDSGMPKDRFSAEMPDATLATLKIQPSEPRDSAVYFCASGLLPGGSSYNEQFFGPGTRLTVL.

The J gene is TRBJ2-3, the V gene TRBV11-3; a possible D gene is TRBD2 (6 bases). The CDR3 contains 15 residues. Germline V gene lookup returns CDR1 SGHNT and CDR2 YENEEA. V was clipped by 1 base and J by 0 bases, with 8 bases between them. As DNA, the CDR3 is TGTGCCAGCAGCTTAGCCGGGACTAGCACAGATACGCAGTATTTT. Protein: CASSLAGTSTDTQYF. The whole variable domain, remainder taken from reference TRBV11-3 and TRBJ2-3, is EAGVVQSPRYKIIEKKQPVAFWCNPISGHNTLYWYLQNLGQGPELLIRYENEEAVDDSQLPKDRFSAERLKGVDSTLKIQPAELGDSAVYLCASSLAGTSTDTQYFGPGTRLTVL.

By share, this clone counts as medium-sized. The chain employs TRBV5-6 and TRBJ2-7; possibly TRBD1 for D (5 bases). The CDR3 is 16 residues long. Trimming pared 4 bases from V and 3 bases from J, leaving 20 bases between. Germline CDR1 is SGHDT and CDR2 is YYEEEE. CDR3 region: CASSPLGQIGRYEQYF. CDR3 nucleotide sequence: TGTGCCAGCAGCCCACTCGGACAAATTGGGCGCTACGAGCAGTACTTC.

V is TRBV7-2 and J is TRBJ2-5; 8 nucleotides match TRBD2. After removal of 3 bases from V and 4 bases from J, the junction contained 7 bases not matched to a gene. CDR3 length: 15 amino acids. Germline CDR1 is SGHTA and CDR2 is FQGNSA. This chain's CDR3 is CASSFHSGAPETQYF. The CDR3 region has the DNA TGTGCCAGCAGCTTTCATAGCGGGGCCCCAGAGACCCAGTACTTC.

This clone was recorded a few times. The chain recombines TRBV28 with TRBJ2-7, with D uncertain. Trimming took off 4 bases at V and 4 bases at J, with 14 bases between the two ends. Germline V gene sequence: CDR1 MDHEN, CDR2 SYDVKM. The CDR3 covers 14 residues. CDR3 coding DNA: TGTGCCAGCAGTTCATTATTAGCAGTGTACGAGCAGTACTTC. Its protein product is CASSSLLAVYEQYF.

This clone was recorded once. The chain links TRBV27 to TRBJ1-2; 11 nucleotides match TRBD1. The germline V gene encodes CDR1 MNHEY and CDR2 SMNVEV (reference sequence). V trimming: 5 bases; J trimming: 6 bases; junction bases outside the gene matches: 11. This CDR3 spans 16 amino acids. CDR3 protein: CASSKKAGTGGNGYTF. The DNA for the CDR3 is TGTGCCAGCAGTAAAAAGGCTGGGACAGGGGGAAATGGCTACACCTTC.